This TCR beta chain was recorded in a study of CXCR3-negative and CXCR3-positive naive CD8 T cells. As for the study in general: The total count of TRB reads reached around 140 million, and each library contributed about 1.5 +/- 0.3 million.

Study-level findings and limits: Memory CD8+ T cell repertoires were far less diverse than both naive subsets. CXCR3-positive naive cells had TRB CDR3s that were more hydrophobic than CXCR3-negative naive cells had.

A CD45RO-CCR7+CD27+CD95- profile was what naive CD8+ T cells displayed. There are 14 residues in the CDR3. Germline CDR1 is MGHRA and CDR2 is YSYEKL. A note on this clonotype: The antigen remains undetermined.

UMI-tagged TRB cDNA libraries were built via 5' RACE. For each CDR3 protein, TCRdb gives one entry from its re-call of the 5' RACE reads, without DNA. Its table lists under 150,000 distinct CDR3 sequences. The chain has TRBV4-1 and TRBJ2-1. This TCR was recovered from a human donor in good health. Some clones in this sample may be carry-over from other donors' samples. Material for sequencing was naive CXCR3+ CD8+ T cells from blood. Subset reported: CD45RO-CCR7+CD27+CD95- naive CD8+ T cells expressing CXCR3 (TNR3+). The CDR3 loop reads CASSQEGSYNEQFF.